These T cell receptor beta chains were read from a single sample in a study of shared clonotypes between healthy human individuals. Generated by immunoSEQ multiplex PCR, the TCRdb table keeps only in-frame clones and is missing some. The table has some 2,500,000 clones, 80% to 95% seen once. The specimen was naive CD4+ T cells from PBMCs. These TCRs come from a man aged 18 to 30 in good health. Some clones in this sample may be carry-over from other donors' samples. Each CDR3 is given without its conserved first and last residue. Clone size, where shown, is once, few, many, or a class for clones that have expanded.

v_gene	abundance	j_gene	CDR3aa
TRBV7-3	.	TRBJ1-1	ASSSTGFAEAF
TRBV9	.	TRBJ2-7	ASNPAGASYEQY
TRBV19	.	TRBJ2-7	ASSTRPGTGGI
TRBV5-1	.	TRBJ2-1	ASSLEQISEQF
TRBV5-4	.	TRBJ1-1	ASSLARDRGLNTEAF
TRBV11-2	.	TRBJ2-1	ASSLGLAGSYNEQF
TRBV28	.	TRBJ2-1	ASTSPGVRF
TRBV5-1	.	TRBJ2-7	ASSLGTSGWGRSYEQY
TRBV7-8	once	TRBJ2-5	ASSFYLWTQY
TRBV7-6	.	TRBJ1-3	ASSDEPGNTIY
TRBV30	.	TRBJ1-1	AWSSLPGTGSPEAF
TRBV15	.	TRBJ2-5	ATSRRPGQKETQY
TRBV29-1	few	TRBJ1-1	SVGREGLGKTEAF
TRBV7-3	.	TRBJ1-1	ASSLSLGPISEAF
TRBV6-5	.	TRBJ2-7	ASSYDSSYEQY
TRBV5-8	once	TRBJ1-5	ASNLIGVQPQH
TRBV7-2	.	TRBJ2-6	ASSLVVATGANVLT
TRBV6-6	.	TRBJ1-2	ASRETTGGSGYT
TRBV7-3	.	TRBJ2-1	ASSSPGAGNEQF
TRBV7-3	.	TRBJ1-3	ASSLVCTAGNTIY
TRBV9	few	TRBJ1-5	ASSVGGQHQPQH
TRBV11-3	.	TRBJ2-7	ASRPLLAGGRGVSEQY
TRBV4-3	once	TRBJ2-2	ASSQEPGWVGELF
TRBV9	.	TRBJ2-1	ASNLAGRVYNEQF
TRBV14	.	TRBJ2-3	ASGVGTDPTDTQY
TRBV7-6	.	TRBJ2-7	ASSLGPGTYEQY
TRBV9	.	TRBJ1-2	ASSVETSGYT
TRBV6-6	.	TRBJ1-2	ASSQGQSYGYT
TRBV5-1	.	TRBJ1-1	ASSLVPEDTEAF
TRBV5-1	.	TRBJ2-3	ASRRGTQDDPDTQY
TRBV6-4	.	TRBJ2-2	ASSSQGGGELF
TRBV7-2	.	TRBJ2-7	ASRAQPGRPTYEQY
TRBV10-3	.	TRBJ2-1	AISATEEQF
TRBV2	.	TRBJ2-5	ASELGQGETQY
TRBV27	.	TRBJ2-5	ASSPHGAETQY
TRBV27	.	TRBJ1-5	ASSLSEGRGPHQPQH
TRBV10-3	.	TRBJ2-7	ASQGPFSYEQY